This TCR beta chain came from a study of OX40 agonist ivuxolimab in advanced cancers. Looking at the study overall: Ivuxolimab, an antibody acting as an agonist of OX40 (CD134), was used to treat patients.

Profiling relied on immunoSEQ multiplex PCR, and the TCRdb table lists in-frame clones only, not all of them. The table records 80,000 to 100,000 clones, around 85% of them present only once. The V end was cut by 6 bases, the J end by 2 bases, with 21 bases between. The CDR3 runs to 17 residues. In germline, CDR1 is SGHDT, CDR2 YYEEEE. The sample here was CD4+ or CD8+ T cells sorted from blood, taken in a trial of the OX40 agonist ivuxolimab. The chain uses TRBV5-6 and TRBJ2-1; D perhaps matches TRBD2 (6 bases). The source is an adult with an advanced solid tumor such as melanoma, head and neck, liver or kidney cancer. CDR3 in DNA: TGTGCCAGCACCAAGGCCATCGGGACTGACGCCTACAATGAGCAGTTCTTC. It translates to CASTKAIGTDAYNEQFF.